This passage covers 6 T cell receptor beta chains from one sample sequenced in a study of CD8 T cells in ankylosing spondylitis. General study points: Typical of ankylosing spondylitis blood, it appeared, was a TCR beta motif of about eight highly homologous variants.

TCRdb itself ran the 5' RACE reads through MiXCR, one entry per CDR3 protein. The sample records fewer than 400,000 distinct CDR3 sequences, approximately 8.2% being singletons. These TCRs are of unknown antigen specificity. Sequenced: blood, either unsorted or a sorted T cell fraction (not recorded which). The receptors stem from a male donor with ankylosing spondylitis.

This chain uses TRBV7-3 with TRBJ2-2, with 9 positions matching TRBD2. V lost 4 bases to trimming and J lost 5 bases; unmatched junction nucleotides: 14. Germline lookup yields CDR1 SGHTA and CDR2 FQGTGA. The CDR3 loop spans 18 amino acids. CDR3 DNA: TGTGCCAGCAGCTCCCTGGATAGCGGGAGTGCAGTTACCGGGGAGCTGTTTTTT. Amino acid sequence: CASSSLDSGSAVTGELFF.

CDR3 DNA: TGTGCCAGCAGCCAAGTCCAGGGAGGGCCTGGAAACACCATATATTTT. Translated, it gives CASSQVQGGPGNTIYF. The V and J genes are TRBV4-2 and TRBJ1-3; maybe TRBD1 (5 bases). Germline CDR1 LGHNA, CDR2 YNFKEQ. The CDR3 sequence is 16 residues long. V lost 1 base and J 2 bases, leaving 12 bases between the germline ends.

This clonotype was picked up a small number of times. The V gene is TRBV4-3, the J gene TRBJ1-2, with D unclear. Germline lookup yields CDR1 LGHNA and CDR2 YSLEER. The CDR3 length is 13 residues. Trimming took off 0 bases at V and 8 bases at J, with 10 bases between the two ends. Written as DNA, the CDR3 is TGCGCCAGCAGCCAAGACCGATGGCGGGGCTACACCTTC. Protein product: CASSQDRWRGYTF.

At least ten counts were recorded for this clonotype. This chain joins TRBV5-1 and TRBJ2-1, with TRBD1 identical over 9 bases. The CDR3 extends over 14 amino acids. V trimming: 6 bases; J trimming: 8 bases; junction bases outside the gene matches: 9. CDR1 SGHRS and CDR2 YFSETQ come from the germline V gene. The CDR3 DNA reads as TGCGCCAGCAACCCGGGACAGGGATACCATGAGCAGTTCTTC. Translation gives CASNPGQGYHEQFF.

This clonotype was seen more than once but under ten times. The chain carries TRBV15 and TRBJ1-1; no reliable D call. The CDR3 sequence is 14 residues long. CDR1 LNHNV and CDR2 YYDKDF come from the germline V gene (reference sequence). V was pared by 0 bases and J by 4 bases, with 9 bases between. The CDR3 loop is CATSRDVPLTEAFF. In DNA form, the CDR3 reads TGTGCCACCAGCAGAGATGTCCCCCTCACTGAAGCTTTCTTT.

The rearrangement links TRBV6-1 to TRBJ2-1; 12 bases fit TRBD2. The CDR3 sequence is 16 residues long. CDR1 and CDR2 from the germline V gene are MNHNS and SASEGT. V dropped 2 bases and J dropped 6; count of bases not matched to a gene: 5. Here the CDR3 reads CASSERLAGDSNEQFF. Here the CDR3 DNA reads TGTGCCAGCAGTGAAAGACTAGCGGGAGATTCCAATGAGCAGTTCTTC.